This T cell receptor beta chain was captured in a study of T cells in Graves' hyperthyroidism and ophthalmopathy. Overall study results and limits: Most thyroid-expanded clonotypes above 0.001 were also found in blood. Before onset, ophthalmopathy was predicted by the model a median roughly six months earlier.

Regions amplified from RNA transcripts were the TCR beta CDR3 regions. RT-PCR in the first round (using the HTBI primer set) targeted the TCR CDR3. Via MiXCR, TCRdb re-called the multiplex PCR reads, giving one row per CDR3 protein. Among 350,000 to 400,000 distinct CDR3 sequences, approximately 19% were seen once, and the ten largest hold roughly 3.5%. The V gene lost 9 bases and the J gene lost 2 bases, with 14 bases spanning the gap. The CDR3 totals 14 residues. Germline-derived CDR1 and CDR2 are MNHEY and SVGEGT. For this clonotype: Its antigen is unidentified.

Uncontrolled infections, other autoimmune diseases, pregnancy or lactation led to exclusion of patients. Isolation of PBMCs was performed on around 9.7 ml fresh peripheral blood. The sample consisted of blood. The chain couples TRBV6-2 or TRBV6-3 to TRBJ1-5, with D unresolved. This clonotype originated in a young woman with Graves' hyperthyroidism. The CDR3 reads CARGSGNGNQPQHF. DNA of the CDR3: TGTGCCAGGGGTTCGGGGAATGGCAATCAGCCCCAGCATTTT.